These T cell receptor beta chains were read from a single sample in a study of blood T cell repertoires in COVID-19. Measured with immunoSEQ multiplex PCR; TCRdb has only the in-frame clones, and not every one. The table has approximately 190,000 clones, just under 85% seen once. Sequenced sample: peripheral blood. The receptors come from a human donor with acute or convalescent COVID-19. The donor label of this sample is uncertain. Both conserved end residues are part of each CDR3. A D gene is named only where the DNA matches it firmly. For some rows the clone size is stated as once, few or many, or as a class when expanded; others skip it.

D: TRBD1; V: TRBV7-2; size: .; J: TRBJ2-7; DNA: TGTGCCAGCAGCCGCTGGACAGGGGGGACCTACGAGCAGTACTTC; CDR3: CASSRWTGGTYEQYF
D: TRBD2; V: TRBV11-3; size: .; J: TRBJ2-3; DNA: TGTGCCAGCAGCTTGGGACTAGCGGGAGGGCCTGGCACAGATACGCAGTATTTT; CDR3: CASSLGLAGGPGTDTQYF
D: TRBD1; V: TRBV3-1/TRBV3-2; size: .; J: TRBJ1-3; DNA: TGTGCCAGCAGCCTAGCACAGGGGGCATCTGGAAACACCATATATTTT; CDR3: CASSLAQGASGNTIYF
D: .; V: TRBV10-2; size: .; J: TRBJ2-7; DNA: TGCGCCAGCAGTGAGGTAAAGGGCAGGGCCTACGAGCAGTACTTC; CDR3: CASSEVKGRAYEQYF
D: .; V: TRBV27; size: .; J: TRBJ2-7; DNA: TGTGCCAGCAGTTTCTGGGGCTCCGAGCAGTACTTC; CDR3: CASSFWGSEQYF
D: TRBD1; V: TRBV5-1; size: .; J: TRBJ2-7; DNA: TGCGCCAGCAGCTTTGACAGGGAAGGCTACGAGCAGTACTTC; CDR3: CASSFDREGYEQYF
D: .; V: TRBV6-2/TRBV6-3; size: .; J: TRBJ2-7; DNA: TGTGCCAGCAGTTACTCGGGTGGAGCTGCTGGCGAGCAGTACTTC; CDR3: CASSYSGGAAGEQYF
D: TRBD1; V: TRBV6-1; size: .; J: TRBJ1-5; DNA: TGTGCCAGCAGTGAAGTAACAGGGGGCAATCAGCCCCAGCATTTT; CDR3: CASSEVTGGNQPQHF
D: TRBD2; V: TRBV28; size: once; J: TRBJ2-3; DNA: TGTGCCAGCAGAACCCTAAGCGGGAGTTTCAATACGCAGTATTTT; CDR3: CASRTLSGSFNTQYF
D: TRBD2; V: TRBV5-1; size: .; J: TRBJ2-2; DNA: TGCGCCAGCAGCCCGTCAGCTAGCGGCACCGGGGAGCTGTTTTTT; CDR3: CASSPSASGTGELFF
D: TRBD2; V: TRBV10-3; size: .; J: TRBJ2-1; DNA: TGTGCCATCACCTTTAGCGGGACGATTGGGAATGAGCAGTTCTTC; CDR3: CAITFSGTIGNEQFF
D: TRBD1; V: TRBV7-3; size: .; J: TRBJ1-1; DNA: TGTGCCAGCAGCCGGGACAGGAACACTGAAGCTTTCTTT; CDR3: CASSRDRNTEAFF
D: TRBD1; V: TRBV4-1; size: .; J: TRBJ1-1; DNA: TGCGCCAGCAGCCACCGATCTAGGACAGGGCGCAACACTGAAGCTTTCTTT; CDR3: CASSHRSRTGRNTEAFF
D: .; V: TRBV6-1; size: .; J: TRBJ2-7; DNA: TGTGCCAGCAGTGATTCGAAGGGCGGGTTCAATGAGCAGTACTTC; CDR3: CASSDSKGGFNEQYF
D: TRBD1; V: TRBV13; size: .; J: TRBJ2-5; DNA: TGTGCCAGCAGCGCAATGCACGGGACAGGGGCCCGACCCCAGTACTTC; CDR3: CASSAMHGTGARPQYF
D: .; V: TRBV5-6; size: few; J: TRBJ1-2; DNA: TGTGCCAGCAGCTCAGACAGGCAGAGGTATGGCTACACCTTC; CDR3: CASSSDRQRYGYTF
D: .; V: TRBV4-2; size: few; J: TRBJ1-3; DNA: TGTGCCAGCAGCCTTTTCTTGAGCTCTGGAAACACCATATATTTT; CDR3: CASSLFLSSGNTIYF
D: TRBD1; V: TRBV4-2; size: .; J: TRBJ2-7; DNA: TGTGCCAGCTCCCCGGGACAGGGTATCGAGCAGTACTTC; CDR3: CASSPGQGIEQYF
D: .; V: TRBV15; size: .; J: TRBJ1-6; DNA: TGTGCCACCAGCAGAGATTTCGATTCACCCCTCCACTTT; CDR3: CATSRDFDSPLHF
D: .; V: TRBV10-1; size: .; J: TRBJ2-1; DNA: TGCGCCAGCAGTGAGTCTCAGGGCTCCTACAATGAGCAGTTCTTC; CDR3: CASSESQGSYNEQFF
D: TRBD2; V: TRBV5-1; size: .; J: TRBJ2-1; DNA: TGCGCCAGCAGCTTGGATAGCGGGGGTTCCTACAATGAGCAGTTCTTC; CDR3: CASSLDSGGSYNEQFF
D: .; V: TRBV7-2; size: .; J: TRBJ1-6; DNA: TGTGCCAGCAGCAGAACCTCCGGGGCCCTCCACTTT; CDR3: CASSRTSGALHF
D: .; V: TRBV5-1; size: .; J: TRBJ1-3; DNA: TGCGCCAGCAGCTTGGACTACTCTGGAAACACCATATATTTT; CDR3: CASSLDYSGNTIYF
D: .; V: TRBV3-1/TRBV3-2; size: .; J: TRBJ1-2; DNA: TGTGCCAGCAGCCAAGCAGAGGTCTATGGCTACACCTTC; CDR3: CASSQAEVYGYTF
D: TRBD1; V: TRBV5-5; size: .; J: TRBJ1-4; DNA: TGTGCCAGCAGCGGAGCGACAGGGGGCGTTGAAAAACTGTTTTTT; CDR3: CASSGATGGVEKLFF
D: .; V: TRBV10-3; size: .; J: TRBJ2-2; DNA: TGTGCCATATCGTCGAACACCGGGGAGCTGTTTTTT; CDR3: CAISSNTGELFF
D: .; V: TRBV15; size: .; J: TRBJ2-7; DNA: TGTGCCACCAGCAGAGACCTTCAGGGCGAGCAGTACTTC; CDR3: CATSRDLQGEQYF
D: TRBD2; V: TRBV5-8; size: .; J: TRBJ2-2; DNA: TGTGCCAGCAGATTAGCGGGAGGGCCAACCGGGGAGCTGTTTTTT; CDR3: CASRLAGGPTGELFF
D: .; V: TRBV4-3; size: .; J: TRBJ2-1; DNA: TGCGCCAGCAGTCCCGCCAGGGGTGGCTACAATGAGCAGTTCTTC; CDR3: CASSPARGGYNEQFF